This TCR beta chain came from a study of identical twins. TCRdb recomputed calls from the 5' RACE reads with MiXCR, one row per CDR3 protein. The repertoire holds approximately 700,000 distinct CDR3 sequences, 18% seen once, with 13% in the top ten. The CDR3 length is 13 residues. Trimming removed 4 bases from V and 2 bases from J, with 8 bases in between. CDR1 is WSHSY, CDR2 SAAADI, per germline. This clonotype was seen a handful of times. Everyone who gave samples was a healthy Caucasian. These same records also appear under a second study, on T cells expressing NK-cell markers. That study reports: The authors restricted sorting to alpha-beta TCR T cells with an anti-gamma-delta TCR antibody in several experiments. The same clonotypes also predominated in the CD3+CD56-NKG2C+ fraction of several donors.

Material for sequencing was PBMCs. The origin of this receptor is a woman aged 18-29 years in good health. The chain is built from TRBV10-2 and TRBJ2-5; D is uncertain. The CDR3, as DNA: TGCGCCAGCAGTGTTGGGATACAAGAGACCCAGTACTTC. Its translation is CASSVGIQETQYF.